The 22 T cell receptor beta chains below all came from one sample that was sequenced in a study of tumour-infiltrating T cells in Burkitt lymphoma. Sequenced by immunoSEQ multiplex PCR; TCRdb stores in-frame clones only, minus some. The sample includes some 1,800 clones, roughly 14% of them seen just once. Sample: tumor tissue. These receptor sequences come from a human donor with Burkitt lymphoma.

The chain couples TRBV2 to TRBJ1-5; the match to TRBD1 covers 9 bases. In germline, CDR1 is SNHLY, CDR2 FYNNEI. V dropped 6 bases and J dropped 4; count of bases not matched to a gene: 7. The CDR3 is made up of 15 amino acids. The chain's CDR3 is CASRPGQGRNQPQHF. DNA for the CDR3: TGTGCCAGCAGGCCAGGACAGGGGAGGAATCAGCCCCAGCATTTT.

CDR3 loop: CASSHGLPHNEQFF. The CDR3 DNA follows: TGTGCCAGCAGTCATGGACTACCCCACAATGAGCAGTTCTTC. The chain combines TRBV5-5 with TRBJ2-1; D perhaps matches TRBD2 (6 bases). The germline CDR1 and CDR2 sequences are SGHKS and YYEKEE (reference sequence). This CDR3 has 14 residues. V was trimmed by 5 bases and J by 5 bases, leaving 14 bases between them.

The table lists this clone with a few counts. The V call is TRBV6-1, the J call TRBJ1-2; unclear D gene. The CDR3 runs to 14 residues. Between the trimmed V and J ends, which lost 1 base and 6 bases, there was a span of 12 bases. In germline, CDR1 is MNHNS, CDR2 SASEGT. DNA for the CDR3: TGTGCCAGCAGTGAAGTCTCTCCCGGGGATGGCTACACCTTC. This encodes CASSEVSPGDGYTF.

The rearrangement links TRBV29-1 to TRBJ2-3; TRBD1 matches at 7 bases. CDR3 size: 13 residues. Germline CDR1 reads SQVTM; CDR2 reads ANQGSEA. V was pared by 0 bases and J by 11 bases, with 8 bases of the junction left unmatched. CDR3 sequence reads: CSVEDYRGFGQYF. CDR3 DNA: TGCAGCGTTGAAGATTACAGGGGATTTGGGCAGTATTTT.

This chain joins TRBV2 and TRBJ2-1, with D possibly being TRBD1 (5 bases). V was trimmed by 7 bases and J by 6 bases, leaving 13 bases between them. CDR3 length: 13 residues. Germline assignment: CDR1 SNHLY and CDR2 FYNNEI. The CDR3 sequence: CASTQDRRNEQFF. DNA of the CDR3: TGTGCCAGCACTCAAGACAGACGCAATGAGCAGTTCTTC. The entire variable domain, with the rest obtained from reference TRBV2 and TRBJ2-1, is as follows: EPEVTQTPSHQVTQMGQEVILRCVPISNHLYFYWYRQILGQKVEFLVSFYNNEISEKSEIFDDQFSVERPDGSNFTLKIRSTKLEDSAMYFCASTQDRRNEQFFGPGTRLTVL.

The rearrangement uses TRBV19 and TRBJ1-1; the D is unclear. Germline CDR1 LNHDA, CDR2 SQIVND (reference sequence). The CDR3 totals 15 residues. The V gene lost 5 bases and the J gene lost 5 bases, with 18 bases spanning the gap. CDR3 sequence reads: CASSEDPQMGTEAFF. The CDR3 region has the DNA TGTGCCAGTAGTGAGGATCCGCAGATGGGGACTGAAGCTTTCTTT.

This clone was detected a few times. The rearrangement links TRBV2 to TRBJ1-2; D is ambiguous. Germline assignment: CDR1 SNHLY and CDR2 FYNNEI. CDR3 length: 13 residues. V was shortened by 4 bases and J by 4 bases, with 10 bases between the two germline ends. The CDR3 region has the DNA TGTGCCAGCAGTGGGGTGCGGGGCTATGGCTACACCTTC. Protein product: CASSGVRGYGYTF.

The rearrangement joins TRBV9 to TRBJ1-1; TRBD1 might be the D (5 bases). The CDR3 contains 13 residues. The V end lost 4 bases, the J end lost 1 base, and 8 bases lay between the germline ends. Germline V CDR1 and CDR2: SGDLS, YYNGEE. CDR3 loop: CASSTDRNTEAFF. CDR3 nucleotide sequence: TGTGCCAGCAGCACCGACAGGAACACTGAAGCTTTCTTT.

This clone has just a few counts. V gene TRBV4-3 combines with J gene TRBJ2-1, with TRBD1 identical over 9 bases. The CDR3 has 16 amino acids. After removal of 1 base from V and 6 bases from J, the junction contained 7 bases not matched to a gene. Germline CDR1 and CDR2: LGHNA and YSLEER. For the CDR3, the DNA is TGCGCCAGCAGCCAAGTAGGACAGGGGCCGGTCAATGAGCAGTTCTTC. This encodes CASSQVGQGPVNEQFF.

This chain connects TRBV6-6 to TRBJ1-6; D remains unclear. The germline V gene encodes CDR1 MNHNY and CDR2 SVGAGI (reference sequence). This CDR3 is 13 amino acids long. V was pared by 2 bases and J by 10 bases, with 9 bases between. The CDR3 region is CASSYGDGSPLHF. CDR3 nucleotide sequence: TGTGCCAGCAGTTACGGGGATGGATCACCCCTCCACTTT.

This clone was seen a few times. This sequence joins TRBV29-1 and TRBJ2-3; the match to TRBD1 covers 12 bases. CDR1 is SQVTM and CDR2 is ANQGSEA in the germline V gene. The V gene end was trimmed by 6 bases and the J gene end by 5 bases; junction bases not matched to a gene: 12. The CDR3 contains 16 residues. The CDR3 sequence is CSVPDPGQGAGDTQYF. The CDR3, as DNA: TGCAGCGTCCCGGATCCGGGACAGGGGGCAGGAGATACGCAGTATTTT.

The V call is TRBV5-5, the J call TRBJ1-6; tentative D call: TRBD1 (5 bases). The germline CDR1 and CDR2 sequences are SGHKS and YYEKEE (reference sequence). CDR3 size: 12 residues. V lost 4 bases and J lost 11, with 10 bases in between. Written as DNA, the CDR3 is TGTGCCAGCAGCCCCACGGGGCCACCCCTCCACTTT. This translates into CASSPTGPPLHF.

Only a few counts were recorded for this clone. The J gene is TRBJ2-2, the V gene TRBV4-3, with D perhaps being TRBD1 or TRBD2 (5 bases each). The CDR3 contains 15 residues. Germline CDR1 and CDR2: LGHNA and YSLEER. V gave up 0 bases and J gave up 6 bases, with 11 bases separating them. CDR3 amino acids: CASSQDGGHPGELFF. The CDR3 nucleotides are TGCGCCAGCAGCCAAGATGGGGGTCACCCCGGGGAGCTGTTTTTT.

This clone was seen more than once but under ten times. V and J are TRBV9 and TRBJ2-3; TRBD2 agrees at 7 bases. CDR3 length equals 14 residues. Trimming at V came to 2 bases and at J to 2 bases, leaving 2 bases not matched to a gene. Germline V gene sequence: CDR1 SGDLS, CDR2 YYNGEE. The CDR3 nucleotides read TGTGCCAGCAGCGTCCGGGGGGACACAGATACGCAGTATTTT. Translation gives CASSVRGDTDTQYF.

This clone has just a few counts. This rearrangement joins TRBV27 to TRBJ2-7; TRBD1 agrees at 7 bases. After removal of 1 base from V and 5 bases from J, the junction contained 2 bases not matched to a gene. The CDR3 is 13 residues long. Germline V gene sequence: CDR1 MNHEY, CDR2 SMNVEV (reference sequence). Here the CDR3 reads CASSLFRGNEQYF. Written as DNA, the CDR3 is TGTGCCAGCAGTTTATTCAGGGGGAACGAGCAGTACTTC.

In regard to this clone: This CDR3 is missing its conserved last phenylalanine or tryptophan, likely due to a read error. The chain uses TRBV30 and TRBJ2-7, with a weak D call TRBD2 (6 bases). The CDR3 loop spans 11 amino acids. Per the germline V gene, CDR1 is GTSNPN and CDR2 is SVGIG (reference sequence). V lost 3 bases and J 7 bases, leaving 10 bases between the germline ends. The DNA for the CDR3 is TGTGCCTGGAGACAGGAGGGGGAGCAGTACCTC. The encoded protein is CAWRQEGEQYL.

This clone has just a few counts. V usage is TRBV29-1 and J usage is TRBJ1-2; TRBD1 aligns across 7 bases. J gave up 3 bases and V 2 bases, and 6 bases lay outside the gene matches. The CDR3 extends over 14 amino acids. Per germline, CDR1 SQVTM and CDR2 ANQGSEA. The chain's CDR3 is CSVENARGDYGYTF. CDR3 bases: TGCAGCGTTGAAAACGCCAGGGGGGACTATGGCTACACCTTC.

The V gene is TRBV6-1, the J gene TRBJ1-1; D uncertain. The CDR3 has 14 residues. The V gene lost 4 bases and the J gene lost 1 base, with 10 bases spanning the gap. Germline CDR1 and CDR2: MNHNS and SASEGT. The DNA of the CDR3 is TGTGCCAGCAGTGTTAGGGAGGCGAACACTGAAGCTTTCTTT. Its translation: CASSVREANTEAFF.

The rearrangement joins TRBV9 to TRBJ2-7; D uncertain. Germline V CDR1 and CDR2: SGDLS, YYNGEE. The CDR3 covers 14 residues. V was pared by 4 bases and J by 0 bases, with 11 bases between. CDR3 DNA: TGTGCCAGCAGCCTAAACCCCTACTCCTACGAGCAGTACTTC. As protein: CASSLNPYSYEQYF. Together with reference TRBV9 and TRBJ2-7, the CDR3 gives the full variable domain: DSGVTQTPKHLITATGQRVTLRCSPRSGDLSVYWYQQSLDQGLQFLIQYYNGEERAKGNILERFSAQQFPDLHSELNLSSLELGDSALYFCASSLNPYSYEQYFGPGTRLTVT.

This clone was detected only a few times. The V call is TRBV4-2, the J call TRBJ2-1; 12 nucleotides align to TRBD2. Germline V gives CDR1 LGHNA, CDR2 YNFKEQ. V was pared by 1 base and J by 2 bases, with 9 bases of the junction left unmatched. CDR3 size: 19 residues. The DNA for the CDR3 is TGTGCCAGCAGCCAAGCCCCGACTAGCGGGGGACTCACCTACAATGAGCAGTTCTTC. Its translation: CASSQAPTSGGLTYNEQFF.

The V call is TRBV19, the J call TRBJ1-2; possible D gene TRBD1, 6 bases. The V gene's germline CDR1 is LNHDA and CDR2 SQIVND (reference sequence). V lost 7 bases and J lost 4, with 13 bases in between. This CDR3 is 13 amino acids long. The CDR3, as DNA: TGTGCCAGTACCACAGGGAGGGGCTATGGCTACACCTTC. Translated: CASTTGRGYGYTF.

This clone has just a few counts. This chain connects TRBV29-1 to TRBJ2-7; 10 nucleotides align to TRBD1. V was pared by 4 bases and J by 4 bases, with 7 bases of the junction left unmatched. The germline V gene has CDR1 SQVTM and CDR2 ANQGSEA. The length of the CDR3 is 14 residues. CDR3 DNA: TGCAGCGTTGTGGGGGACAGGGGTACATACGAGCAGTACTTC. Its translation is CSVVGDRGTYEQYF.